Below are 21 T cell receptor beta chains sequenced from a single sample in a study of T cells after yellow fever vaccination. Using its own MiXCR run on the 5' RACE reads, TCRdb lists one record per CDR3 protein. The sample lists some 320,000 distinct CDR3 sequences; approximately 4% were seen once. The source material was PBMCs, sampled 5 days after the yellow fever booster vaccination. The source of these receptors is a man aged 18 to 30 who received the YFV17D yellow fever vaccine.

The genes are TRBV11-2 and TRBJ2-5; 12 bases match TRBD2. Germline V gene data show CDR1 as SGHAT and CDR2 as FQNNGV. J gave up 7 bases and V 5 bases, and 11 bases lay outside the gene matches. This CDR3 spans 16 amino acids. The CDR3 loop reads CASSPTSGGTGGTQYF. In DNA form, the CDR3 reads TGTGCCAGCAGCCCGACTAGCGGGGGAACCGGGGGGACCCAGTACTTC. Full variable domain (rest looked up from reference TRBV11-2 and TRBJ2-5): EAGVAQSPRYKIIEKRQSVAFWCNPISGHATLYWYQQILGQGPKLLIQFQNNGVVDDSQLPKDRFSAERLKGVDSTLKIQPAKLEDSAVYLCASSPTSGGTGGTQYFGPGTRLLVL.

The rearrangement links TRBV29-1 to TRBJ2-3; 9 bases are shared with TRBD1. Trimming cost V 4 bases and J 4 bases; bases outside gene matches: 6. The CDR3 consists of 14 residues. Germline CDR1 is SQVTM and CDR2 is ANQGSEA. The CDR3, as DNA: TGCAGCGTTGTCCGGGACAGGGCCTCAGATACGCAGTATTTT. Amino acid sequence: CSVVRDRASDTQYF.

This clonotype was counted ten times or more. The chain joins TRBV7-2 to TRBJ2-4; D is undetermined. V shed 2 bases and J shed 0 bases, with 5 bases lying between them. The CDR3 spans 14 residues. The germline V gene has CDR1 SGHTA and CDR2 FQGNSA. The CDR3: CASSLLVAKNIQYF. CDR3 bases: TGTGCCAGCAGCTTACTCGTAGCCAAAAACATTCAGTACTTC.

This clonotype appeared a few times. The J gene is TRBJ2-7, the V gene TRBV6-2 or TRBV6-3; D remains unclear. V dropped 0 bases and J dropped 7 bases, with 22 bases sitting between them. The CDR3 is 17 amino acids. Germline V gene lookup returns CDR1 MNHEY and CDR2 SVGEGT. CDR3 protein: CASSYSSVGELRWEQYV. CDR3 in DNA: TGTGCCAGCAGTTACTCCTCGGTTGGCGAGCTGCGGTGGGAGCAGTACGTC.

This clonotype appeared a few times. The genes are TRBV19 and TRBJ1-3; no reliable D call. Germline assignment: CDR1 LNHDA and CDR2 SQIVND (reference sequence). V gave up 1 base and J gave up 1 base, with 5 bases separating them. CDR3 length equals 14 residues. The CDR3 region is CASSIVASGNTIYF. DNA for the CDR3: TGTGCCAGTAGTATAGTTGCATCTGGAAACACCATATATTTT.

This chain connects TRBV5-4 to TRBJ2-1; 8 bases are a match to TRBD2. Germline lookup yields CDR1 SGHNT and CDR2 YYREEE (reference sequence). The CDR3 is 20 amino acids. J gave up 6 bases and V 4 bases, and 24 bases lay outside the gene matches. CDR3 sequence: CASSRSGGLIYNERLNEQFF. CDR3 DNA sequence: TGTGCCAGCAGCCGCAGCGGGGGATTAATTTACAATGAAAGACTCAATGAGCAGTTCTTC. Filled out from reference TRBV5-4 and TRBJ2-1, the complete variable domain reads ETGVTQSPTHLIKTRGQQVTLRCSSQSGHNTVSWYQQALGQGPQFIFQYYREEENGRGNFPPRFSGLQFPNYSSELNVNALELDDSALYLCASSRSGGLIYNERLNEQFFGPGTRLTVL.

The chain joins TRBV7-9 to TRBJ2-5; D is undetermined. Germline CDR1 reads SEHNR; CDR2 reads FQNEAQ (reference sequence). Trimming removed 1 base from V and 1 base from J, with 7 bases in between. This CDR3 comprises 14 residues. The CDR3 reads CASSLVTSQETQYF. CDR3 DNA: TGTGCCAGCAGCTTAGTGACCAGCCAAGAGACCCAGTACTTC. Supplemented by reference TRBV7-9 and TRBJ2-5, the full variable domain reads DTGVSQNPRHKITKRGQNVTFRCDPISEHNRLYWYRQTLGQGPEFLTYFQNEAQLEKSRLLSDRFSAERPKGSFSTLEIQRTEQGDSAMYLCASSLVTSQETQYFGPGTRLLVL.

The V and J genes are TRBV7-2 and TRBJ1-2; unclear D gene. Germline V gives CDR1 SGHTA, CDR2 FQGNSA. The CDR3 sequence is 14 residues long. V lost 6 bases to trimming and J lost 4 bases, with 15 bases between them. DNA for the CDR3: TGTGCCAGCAGGAATGGACTCGGGCGCTATGGCTACACCTTC. Protein product: CASRNGLGRYGYTF.

This clonotype was seen a few times. J is TRBJ2-7 and V is TRBV5-1; D gene uncertain. The V and J ends lost 5 bases and 0 bases respectively, with 12 bases between them. From germline, CDR1 is SGHRS and CDR2 YFSETQ. The CDR3 loop spans 14 amino acids. The CDR3 DNA reads TGCGCCAGCAGATCGGACCCTAACTCCTACGAGCAGTACGTC. As protein: CASRSDPNSYEQYV.

This clonotype was found a few times. J is TRBJ2-3 and V is TRBV15; 10 bases are a match to TRBD1. Unmatched junction bases numbered 5, after V lost 3 bases and J lost 2 bases. In germline, CDR1 is LNHNV, CDR2 YYDKDF (reference sequence). CDR3 length equals 16 residues. The CDR3 nucleotides are TGTGCCACCAGCAGTAGGACAGGGGGTGTCACAGATACGCAGTATTTT. This gives the protein CATSSRTGGVTDTQYF.

The rearrangement uses TRBV4-2 and TRBJ2-7, with D perhaps TRBD2 (6 bases). Germline lookup yields CDR1 LGHNA and CDR2 YNFKEQ. With 1 base removed from V and 3 bases from J, the gap between germline ends came to 7 bases. The CDR3 totals 13 residues. As DNA, the CDR3 is TGTGCCAGCAGCCAAGGGGAGGACTACGAGCAGTACTTC. As protein: CASSQGEDYEQYF.

This rearrangement joins TRBV20-1 to TRBJ1-6; D gene unclear. Germline-derived CDR1 and CDR2 are DFQATT and SNEGSKA (reference sequence). Trimming removed 2 bases from V and 7 bases from J, with 12 bases in between. The CDR3 is made up of 14 amino acids. CDR3 sequence (DNA): TGCAGTGCTAGACAAGGCTCCGGGAATTCACCCCTCCACTTT. The encoded protein is CSARQGSGNSPLHF.

This clonotype showed up many times. The rearrangement links TRBV5-5 to TRBJ2-3; D gene unclear. The length of the CDR3 is 15 residues. The germline V gene encodes CDR1 SGHKS and CDR2 YYEKEE (reference sequence). V dropped 0 bases and J dropped 3 bases, with 11 bases sitting between them. Here the CDR3 DNA reads TGTGCCAGCAGCTTGGATGGGGTTGAGACAGATACGCAGTATTTT. This gives the protein CASSLDGVETDTQYF.

For the CDR3, the DNA is TGTGCCAGCAGAGCCCCGGGACAGAGTAAAAACTATGGCTACACCTTC. Its protein product is CASRAPGQSKNYGYTF. V and J are TRBV11-2 and TRBJ1-2; 7 nucleotides agree with TRBD1. V lost 6 bases and J lost 2; bases outside the gene matches: 12. The CDR3 has 16 amino acids. Looked up from germline, CDR1 is SGHAT and CDR2 is FQNNGV.

This chain connects TRBV6-2 or TRBV6-3 to TRBJ2-5; maybe TRBD2 (5 bases). The ends were cut back, 0 bases at V and 7 bases at J, with 12 bases in the middle. Looked up from germline, CDR1 is MNHEY and CDR2 is SVGEGT. This CDR3 has 14 amino acids. The CDR3: CASSYSGPGRTQYF. Here the CDR3 DNA reads TGTGCCAGCAGTTACTCCGGCCCTGGGAGGACCCAGTACTTC.

In this sample, this clonotype turned up a few times. This chain connects TRBV19 to TRBJ2-1, with TRBD2 matching over 9 bases. V shed 4 bases, J shed 4 bases, and the junction held 2 bases outside the gene matches. From germline, CDR1 is LNHDA and CDR2 SQIVND (reference sequence). The CDR3 sequence is 14 residues long. As DNA, the CDR3 is TGTGCCAGTAGTAGGCGGGGGGGATACAATGAGCAGTTCTTC. Its translation is CASSRRGGYNEQFF. The full variable domain, in which reference TRBV19 and TRBJ2-1 provide the parts outside the CDR3, is DGGITQSPKYLFRKEGQNVTLSCEQNLNHDAMYWYRQDPGQGLRLIYYSQIVNDFQKGDIAEGYSVSREKKESFPLTVTSAQKNPTAFYLCASSRRGGYNEQFFGPGTRLTVL.

This clonotype turned up a few times. The chain uses TRBV9 and TRBJ1-1, with D tentatively TRBD1 (6 bases). CDR1 and CDR2 from the germline V gene are SGDLS and YYNGEE. Trimming took off 4 bases at V and 0 bases at J, with 13 bases between the two ends. The CDR3 has 15 amino acids. The CDR3 here is CASSTGQWMNTEAFF. The CDR3 DNA is TGTGCCAGCAGCACAGGACAGTGGATGAACACTGAAGCTTTCTTT.

This clonotype came up a few times. J is TRBJ1-6 and V is TRBV7-9; 7 bases align to TRBD1. The CDR3 covers 13 residues. Trimming cost V 5 bases and J 12 bases; bases outside gene matches: 7. In germline, CDR1 is SEHNR, CDR2 FQNEAQ (reference sequence). The CDR3 loop reads CASSREGALPLHF. CDR3 coding DNA: TGTGCCAGCAGCCGAGAGGGGGCTTTACCCCTCCACTTT.

A few counts support this clonotype. The chain recombines TRBV6-2 or TRBV6-3 with TRBJ2-1; 14 bases align to TRBD2. CDR1 and CDR2 from the germline V gene are MNHEY and SVGEGT. The length of the CDR3 is 15 residues. V lost 0 bases and J lost 16; bases outside the gene matches: 8. Here the CDR3 DNA reads TGTGCCAGCAGTTACTCCCGGACTAGCGGGGGGCCAGGATTCTTC. Translating it yields CASSYSRTSGGPGFF.

The table lists this clonotype with many counts. V and J are TRBV20-1 and TRBJ1-2; D not certain. Trimming stripped 0 bases from V and 4 bases from J, with 9 bases between. The CDR3 spans 13 residues. Germline values: CDR1 DFQATT, CDR2 SNEGSKA (reference sequence). This CDR3 is CSARDRSAYGYTF. The CDR3 DNA reads TGCAGTGCTAGAGATCGCTCAGCCTATGGCTACACCTTC.

This clonotype has more than one count but fewer than ten. The rearrangement joins TRBV20-1 to TRBJ1-5; 7 nucleotides match TRBD1. CDR1 is DFQATT and CDR2 is SNEGSKA in the germline V gene (reference sequence). V shed 4 bases and J 4 bases; nucleotides not matched to a gene: 1. This CDR3 is built from 12 residues. Here the CDR3 reads CSAKDRNQPQHF. The CDR3 DNA follows: TGCAGTGCTAAGGACAGGAATCAGCCCCAGCATTTT.